This is a list of T cell receptor beta chains from one sample in a study of blood T cell repertoires in COVID-19. Sequencing used immunoSEQ multiplex PCR; TCRdb keeps in-frame clones, though not all of them. The repertoire holds 250,000 or so clones, around nine tenths seen once, with over 5% in the top ten. Sequenced sample: peripheral blood. The receptor source for this set is a woman aged 60 to 75 with COVID-19, enrolled during active disease. CDR3s include the opening cysteine and the closing phenylalanine or tryptophan. A D gene is named only where the DNA matches it firmly.

V gene: TRBV19; D gene: TRBD1; J gene: TRBJ1-2; CDR3 protein: CASRTTSGGGGYGYTF; CDR3 DNA: TGTGCCAGTAGGACTACTTCAGGGGGCGGTGGCTATGGCTACACCTTC
V gene: TRBV19; D gene: .; J gene: TRBJ1-5; CDR3 protein: CASNPGVSNQPQHF; CDR3 DNA: TGTGCCAGTAACCCCGGGGTGAGCAATCAGCCCCAGCATTTT
V gene: TRBV6-2/TRBV6-3; D gene: TRBD2; J gene: TRBJ2-1; CDR3 protein: CASSVTSGRASEQFF; CDR3 DNA: TGTGCCAGCAGTGTGACTAGCGGGAGGGCTAGTGAGCAGTTCTTC
V gene: TRBV5-1; D gene: TRBD1; J gene: TRBJ2-3; CDR3 protein: CASSLSQGTLTDTQYF; CDR3 DNA: TGCGCCAGCAGCCTATCACAGGGGACGCTTACAGATACGCAGTATTTT
V gene: TRBV25-1; D gene: TRBD2; J gene: TRBJ2-7; CDR3 protein: CASSESGLVSYEQYF; CDR3 DNA: TGTGCCAGCAGTGAATCCGGACTAGTAAGCTACGAGCAGTACTTC
V gene: TRBV15; D gene: .; J gene: TRBJ2-5; CDR3 protein: CATNRQGQETQYF; CDR3 DNA: TGTGCCACCAACCGCCAGGGACAAGAGACCCAGTACTTC
V gene: TRBV10-3; D gene: TRBD1; J gene: TRBJ1-1; CDR3 protein: CAISESRTGDTEAFF; CDR3 DNA: TGTGCCATCAGTGAGTCGAGGACAGGGGACACTGAAGCTTTCTTT
V gene: TRBV27; D gene: TRBD2; J gene: TRBJ2-7; CDR3 protein: CASSFAGLAGIYEQYF; CDR3 DNA: TGTGCCAGCAGTTTTGCCGGACTAGCGGGGATTTACGAGCAGTACTTC
V gene: TRBV5-5; D gene: .; J gene: TRBJ1-6; CDR3 protein: CASSLLVSSYNSPLHF; CDR3 DNA: TGTGCCAGCAGCTTGTTGGTGAGCTCCTATAATTCACCCCTCCACTTT
V gene: TRBV6-5; D gene: .; J gene: TRBJ1-6; CDR3 protein: CASSYGSWSLNSPLHF; CDR3 DNA: TGTGCCAGCAGTTACGGGTCTTGGAGCCTCAATTCACCCCTCCACTTT
V gene: TRBV6-5; D gene: TRBD2; J gene: TRBJ2-1; CDR3 protein: CARLQLADYNEQFF; CDR3 DNA: TGTGCCCGCCTCCAACTAGCGGATTACAATGAGCAGTTCTTC
V gene: TRBV6-1; D gene: .; J gene: TRBJ1-4; CDR3 protein: CASSEIGTTANEKLFF; CDR3 DNA: TGTGCCAGCAGTGAAATAGGGACTACAGCTAATGAAAAACTGTTTTTT
V gene: TRBV28; D gene: .; J gene: TRBJ2-1; CDR3 protein: CASTPSGSDSYNEQFF; CDR3 DNA: TGTGCCAGCACCCCTTCGGGGAGCGACTCCTACAATGAGCAGTTCTTC
V gene: TRBV19; D gene: TRBD1; J gene: TRBJ1-5; CDR3 protein: CASSMLGDRGNNQPQHF; CDR3 DNA: TGTGCCAGTAGTATGCTAGGGGACAGGGGAAACAATCAGCCCCAGCATTTT
V gene: TRBV19; D gene: TRBD1; J gene: TRBJ1-5; CDR3 protein: CASSIDLTGSRQPQHF; CDR3 DNA: TGTGCCAGTAGTATAGATCTGACAGGGTCACGGCAGCCCCAGCATTTT
V gene: TRBV3-1/TRBV3-2; D gene: .; J gene: TRBJ1-5; CDR3 protein: CASSQAYDQPQHF; CDR3 DNA: TGTGCCAGCAGCCAGGCTTACGATCAGCCCCAGCATTTT
V gene: TRBV9; D gene: .; J gene: TRBJ2-7; CDR3 protein: CASSVGVAGGTYF; CDR3 DNA: .
V gene: TRBV6-5; D gene: .; J gene: TRBJ1-2; CDR3 protein: CASRHLGNGYTF; CDR3 DNA: TGTGCCAGCCGCCACCTAGGAAATGGCTACACCTTC
V gene: TRBV29-1; D gene: .; J gene: TRBJ1-4; CDR3 protein: CSVGGIGGEANEKLFF; CDR3 DNA: TGCAGCGTTGGAGGGATCGGGGGGGAAGCTAATGAAAAACTGTTTTTT
V gene: TRBV29-1; D gene: TRBD2; J gene: TRBJ2-7; CDR3 protein: CSVEDPERGHYEQYF; CDR3 DNA: TGCAGCGTTGAAGATCCTGAGCGGGGCCACTACGAGCAGTACTTC